Listed below are T cell receptor beta chains from one sample, sequenced in a study of T cells after somatic rescue of genetic block. Assay used: immunoSEQ multiplex PCR; TCRdb lists only in-frame clones, some missing. The top ten clones hold about 3% of a sample with 60,000 to 75,000 clones, approximately 90% of them seen once. The material sequenced was peripheral blood mononuclear cells (PBMCs). The receptor source for this set is a man aged 35 to 55. Both conserved end residues are part of each CDR3. A D gene is named only where the DNA matches it firmly. Not all rows give a size; the values are once, few, many and, for expanded clones, a class.

CDR3 protein: CASSAWGLAVRKGETQYF
CDR3 DNA: TGTGCCAGCAGTGCATGGGGACTAGCGGTTCGAAAGGGAGAGACCCAGTACTTC
D gene: TRBD2
V gene: TRBV25-1
clone size: -
J gene: TRBJ2-5

CDR3 protein: CASSYREGGYEQYF
CDR3 DNA: TGTGCCAGCTCATATAGGGAGGGCGGCTACGAGCAGTACTTC
D gene: TRBD2
V gene: TRBV18
clone size: once
J gene: TRBJ2-7

CDR3 protein: CASSSGTRPGELFF
CDR3 DNA: TGTGCCAGCAGCTCCGGGACTAGGCCCGGGGAGCTGTTTTTT
D gene: TRBD2
V gene: TRBV5-4
clone size: -
J gene: TRBJ2-2

CDR3 protein: CSAEFSETQYF
CDR3 DNA: TGCAGTGCGGAATTTTCGGAGACCCAGTACTTC
D gene: -
V gene: TRBV20-1
clone size: -
J gene: TRBJ2-5

CDR3 protein: CASSAGLAGRNEQFF
CDR3 DNA: TGTGCCAGCAGCGCGGGACTAGCGGGACGCAATGAGCAGTTCTTC
D gene: TRBD2
V gene: TRBV9
clone size: -
J gene: TRBJ2-1

CDR3 protein: CASSLGSRGETQYF
CDR3 DNA: TGTGCCAGCAGCTTGGGCTCGAGAGGAGAGACCCAGTACTTC
D gene: -
V gene: TRBV5-6
clone size: -
J gene: TRBJ2-5

CDR3 protein: CASSLAATYEQYF
CDR3 DNA: TGCGCCAGCAGCTTGGCCGCAACCTACGAGCAGTACTTC
D gene: -
V gene: TRBV5-1
clone size: -
J gene: TRBJ2-7

CDR3 protein: CASSLATFQYF
CDR3 DNA: TGCGCCAGCAGCTTGGCCACTTTTCAGTACTTC
D gene: -
V gene: TRBV5-1
clone size: once
J gene: TRBJ2-5

CDR3 protein: CASSPSGQRDNEQFF
CDR3 DNA: TGTGCCAGCAGCCCCTCGGGACAGAGGGACAATGAGCAGTTCTTC
D gene: TRBD1
V gene: TRBV7-8
clone size: -
J gene: TRBJ2-1

CDR3 protein: CASSLSRTRSYNEQFF
CDR3 DNA: TGTGCCAGCAGCTTATCGCGGACGCGCTCCTACAATGAGCAGTTCTTC
D gene: -
V gene: TRBV11-2
clone size: -
J gene: TRBJ2-1

CDR3 protein: CASSVEGFGGYTF
CDR3 DNA: TGTGCCAGCAGTGTGGAGGGTTTCGGTGGCTACACCTTC
D gene: -
V gene: TRBV25-1
clone size: -
J gene: TRBJ1-2

CDR3 protein: CATSRVREGEQYF
CDR3 DNA: TGTGCCACCAGCAGAGTTAGGGAGGGTGAGCAGTACTTC
D gene: TRBD2
V gene: TRBV15
clone size: -
J gene: TRBJ2-7

CDR3 protein: CASSVDPGATFYGYTF
CDR3 DNA: TGTGCCAGCAGCGTAGATCCAGGGGCCACATTCTATGGCTACACCTTC
D gene: -
V gene: TRBV9
clone size: -
J gene: TRBJ1-2

CDR3 protein: CAIRGGAGSEYTEAFF
CDR3 DNA: TGTGCCATCAGGGGAGGGGCAGGGAGTGAGTACACTGAAGCTTTCTTT
D gene: -
V gene: TRBV10-3
clone size: -
J gene: TRBJ1-1

CDR3 protein: CASSTPGTSGRIEQFF
CDR3 DNA: TGTGCCAGCAGTACCCCCGGGACTAGCGGTAGAATTGAGCAGTTCTTC
D gene: TRBD2
V gene: TRBV28
clone size: -
J gene: TRBJ2-1

CDR3 protein: CASSLFVAGVDTQYF
CDR3 DNA: TGCGCCAGCAGCTTGTTCGTCGCGGGGGTGGATACGCAGTATTTT
D gene: TRBD2
V gene: TRBV5-1
clone size: -
J gene: TRBJ2-3

CDR3 protein: CASSEFGGRNVYYGYTF
CDR3 DNA: TGCGCCAGCAGTGAGTTCGGGGGAAGAAACGTGTACTATGGCTACACCTTC
D gene: -
V gene: TRBV10-1
clone size: -
J gene: TRBJ1-2

CDR3 protein: CASTGTSGRATDTQYF
CDR3 DNA: TGTGCCAGCACGGGAACTAGCGGGAGGGCCACGGATACGCAGTATTTT
D gene: TRBD2
V gene: TRBV28
clone size: -
J gene: TRBJ2-3

CDR3 protein: CASSYSTGGTNYGYTF
CDR3 DNA: TGTGCCAGCAGTTACTCAACAGGGGGAACAAACTATGGCTACACCTTC
D gene: TRBD1
V gene: TRBV6-6
clone size: -
J gene: TRBJ1-2

CDR3 protein: CASSATGTLSYEQYF
CDR3 DNA: TGTGCCAGCAGCGCAACCGGGACTTTGTCCTACGAGCAGTACTTC
D gene: -
V gene: TRBV9
clone size: -
J gene: TRBJ2-7

CDR3 protein: CASSEYTMTGVNEQFF
CDR3 DNA: TGCGCCAGCAGTGAATACACCATGACGGGGGTCAATGAGCAGTTCTTC
D gene: -
V gene: TRBV10-1
clone size: -
J gene: TRBJ2-1

CDR3 protein: CASGYRDRVICQPQHF
CDR3 DNA: TGTGCTAGTGGTTACCGGGACAGGGTCATCTGTCAGCCCCAGCATTTT
D gene: TRBD1
V gene: TRBV12-5
clone size: -
J gene: TRBJ1-5

CDR3 protein: CASSHGQGANTGELFF
CDR3 DNA: TGCGCCAGCAGCCATGGACAGGGGGCGAACACCGGGGAGCTGTTTTTT
D gene: TRBD1
V gene: TRBV4-3
clone size: -
J gene: TRBJ2-2